This T cell receptor beta chain originates from a study of blood T cell repertoires in COVID-19. Background on the study: PBMCs, B-cell-depleted T cells, or T cells provided the cDNA or gDNA that made up the material.

As originally analysed: Estimation of nucleated cell counts relied on the amplification of reference gene primers. TCRdb's copy holds only in-frame clones and misses some; the assay was immunoSEQ multiplex PCR. Clonal size and the V and J genes are those of that table, whereas D and trimming came from the DNA. Among roughly 250,000 clones, nearly 95% were seen once, and the ten largest hold roughly 0.8%. CDR1 and CDR2 from the germline V gene are MNHEY and SVGAGI. This CDR3 spans 15 amino acids. After removal of 6 bases from V and 3 bases from J, the junction contained 6 bases not matched to a gene. The Seattle patients, enrolled during active infection, were followed longitudinally.

V usage is TRBV6-5 and J usage is TRBJ2-7; TRBD1 agrees at 12 bases. The sequenced sample consisted of peripheral blood. The sequence came from a man younger than 45 with COVID-19, enrolled during active disease. DNA for the CDR3: TGTGCCAGCAGCCGGGGACAGGGGGCGGTCTACGAGCAGTACTTC. It yields the protein CASSRGQGAVYEQYF.